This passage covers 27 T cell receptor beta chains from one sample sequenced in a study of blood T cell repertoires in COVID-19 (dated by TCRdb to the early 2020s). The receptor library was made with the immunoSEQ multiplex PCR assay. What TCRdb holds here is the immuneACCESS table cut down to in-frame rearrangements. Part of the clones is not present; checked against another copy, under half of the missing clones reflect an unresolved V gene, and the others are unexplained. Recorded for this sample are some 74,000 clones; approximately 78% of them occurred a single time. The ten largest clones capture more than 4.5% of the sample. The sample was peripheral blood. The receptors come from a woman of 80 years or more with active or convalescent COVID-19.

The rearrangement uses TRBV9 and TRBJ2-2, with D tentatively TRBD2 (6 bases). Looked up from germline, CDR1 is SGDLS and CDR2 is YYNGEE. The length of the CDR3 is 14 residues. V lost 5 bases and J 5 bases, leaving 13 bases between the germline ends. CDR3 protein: CASRERAGTGELFF. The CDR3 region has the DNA TGTGCCAGCAGGGAGCGGGCGGGAACCGGGGAGCTGTTTTTT.

CDR3 nucleotides: TGCGCCAGCACTCCCGGGGCGGCAGGGGAAGGGGAAGAGACCCAGTACTTC. This gives the protein CASTPGAAGEGEETQYF. The rearrangement links TRBV23-1 to TRBJ2-5, with D maybe TRBD1 (6 bases). TRBV23-1 is sorted into the ORF group, with uncertain function. The ends were cut back, 7 bases at V and 3 bases at J, with 24 bases in the middle. The CDR3 consists of 17 residues.

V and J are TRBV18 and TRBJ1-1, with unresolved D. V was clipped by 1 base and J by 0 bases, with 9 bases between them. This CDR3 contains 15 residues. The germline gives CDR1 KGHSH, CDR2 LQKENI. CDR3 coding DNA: TGTGCCAGCTCACCACGGCCAGGCCTGAACACTGAAGCTTTCTTT. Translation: CASSPRPGLNTEAFF.

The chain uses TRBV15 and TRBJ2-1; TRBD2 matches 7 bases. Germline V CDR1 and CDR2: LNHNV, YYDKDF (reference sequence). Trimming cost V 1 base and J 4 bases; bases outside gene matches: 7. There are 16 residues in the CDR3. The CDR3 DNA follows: TGTGCCACCAGCAGAGGGCCCGGGACTACTTACAATGAGCAGTTCTTC. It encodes CATSRGPGTTYNEQFF.

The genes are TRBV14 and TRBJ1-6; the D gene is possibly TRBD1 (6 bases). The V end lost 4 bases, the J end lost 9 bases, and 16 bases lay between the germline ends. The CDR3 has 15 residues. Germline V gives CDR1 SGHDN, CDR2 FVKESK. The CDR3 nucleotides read TGTGCCAGCAGCCTGACATTGGGGGCCGGTTCACCCCTCCACTTT. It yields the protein CASSLTLGAGSPLHF.

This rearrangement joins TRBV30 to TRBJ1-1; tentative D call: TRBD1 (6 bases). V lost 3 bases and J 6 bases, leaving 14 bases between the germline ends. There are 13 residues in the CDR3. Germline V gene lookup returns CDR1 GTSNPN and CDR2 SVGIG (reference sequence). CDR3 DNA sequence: TGTGCCTGGAGCGTACAGGGAGCCCCTGAAGCTTTCTTT. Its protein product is CAWSVQGAPEAFF.

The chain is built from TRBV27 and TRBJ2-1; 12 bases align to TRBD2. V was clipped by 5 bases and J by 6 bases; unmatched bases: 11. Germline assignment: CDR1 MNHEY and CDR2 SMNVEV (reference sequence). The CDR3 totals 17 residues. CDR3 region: CASSTVLGLAGSNEQFF. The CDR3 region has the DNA TGTGCCAGCAGTACCGTCCTCGGACTAGCGGGAAGCAATGAGCAGTTCTTC.

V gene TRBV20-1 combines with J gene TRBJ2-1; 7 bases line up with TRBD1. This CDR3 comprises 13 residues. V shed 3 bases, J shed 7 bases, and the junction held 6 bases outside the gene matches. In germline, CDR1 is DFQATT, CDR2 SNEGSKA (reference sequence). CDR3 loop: CSASVEQGNEQFF. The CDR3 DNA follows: TGCAGTGCTAGTGTCGAACAGGGGAATGAGCAGTTCTTC.

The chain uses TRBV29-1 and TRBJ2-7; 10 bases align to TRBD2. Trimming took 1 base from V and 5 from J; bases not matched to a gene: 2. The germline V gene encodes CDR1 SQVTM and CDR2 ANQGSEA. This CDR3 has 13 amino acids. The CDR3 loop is CSVEGLAGHEQYF. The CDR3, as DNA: TGCAGCGTTGAAGGACTAGCGGGCCACGAGCAGTACTTC.

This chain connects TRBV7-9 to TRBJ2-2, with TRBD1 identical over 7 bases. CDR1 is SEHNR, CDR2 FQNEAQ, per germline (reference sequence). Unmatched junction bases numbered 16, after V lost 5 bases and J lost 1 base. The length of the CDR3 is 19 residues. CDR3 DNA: TGTGCCAGCAGCCCGTATACCCTTTTTGGGACAGAGAACACCGGGGAGCTGTTTTTT. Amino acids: CASSPYTLFGTENTGELFF. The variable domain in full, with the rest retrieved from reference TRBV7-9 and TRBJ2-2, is DTGVSQNPRHKITKRGQNVTFRCDPISEHNRLYWYRQTLGQGPEFLTYFQNEAQLEKSRLLSDRFSAERPKGSFSTLEIQRTEQGDSAMYLCASSPYTLFGTENTGELFFGEGSRLTVL.

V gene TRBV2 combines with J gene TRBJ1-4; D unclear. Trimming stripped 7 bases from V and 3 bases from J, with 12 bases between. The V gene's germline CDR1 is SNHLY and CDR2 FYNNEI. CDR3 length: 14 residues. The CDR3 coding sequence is TGTGCCAGCATCGAACGGGAGGCTAATGAAAAACTGTTTTTT. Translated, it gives CASIEREANEKLFF. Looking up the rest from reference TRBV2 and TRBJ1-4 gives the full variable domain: EPEVTQTPSHQVTQMGQEVILRCVPISNHLYFYWYRQILGQKVEFLVSFYNNEISEKSEIFDDQFSVERPDGSNFTLKIRSTKLEDSAMYFCASIEREANEKLFFGSGTQLSVL.

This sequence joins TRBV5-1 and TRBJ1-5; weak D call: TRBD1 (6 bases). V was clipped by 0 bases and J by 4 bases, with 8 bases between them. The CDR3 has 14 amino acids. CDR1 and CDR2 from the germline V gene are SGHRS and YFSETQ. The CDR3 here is CASSLGTVNQPQHF. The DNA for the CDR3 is TGCGCCAGCAGCTTGGGGACAGTAAATCAGCCCCAGCATTTT.

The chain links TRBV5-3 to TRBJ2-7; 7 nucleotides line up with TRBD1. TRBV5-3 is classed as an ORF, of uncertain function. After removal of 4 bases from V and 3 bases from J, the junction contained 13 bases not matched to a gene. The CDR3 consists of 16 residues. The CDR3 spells CARSPANTGDHYEQYF. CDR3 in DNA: TGTGCCAGAAGCCCGGCCAACACAGGGGACCACTACGAGCAGTACTTC.

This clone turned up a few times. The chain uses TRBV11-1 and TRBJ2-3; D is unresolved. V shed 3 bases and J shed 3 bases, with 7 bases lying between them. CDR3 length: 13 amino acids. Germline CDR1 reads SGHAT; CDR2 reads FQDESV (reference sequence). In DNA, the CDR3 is TGTGCCAGCAGCTTCGGTCCGACAGATACGCAGTATTTT. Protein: CASSFGPTDTQYF.

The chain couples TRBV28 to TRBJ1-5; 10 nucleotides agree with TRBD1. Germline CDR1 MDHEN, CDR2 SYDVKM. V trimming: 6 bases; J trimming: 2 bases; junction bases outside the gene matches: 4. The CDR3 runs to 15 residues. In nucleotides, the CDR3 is TGTGCCAGCAGGGGAGGACAGGGGGGCAATCAGCCCCAGCATTTT. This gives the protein CASRGGQGGNQPQHF.

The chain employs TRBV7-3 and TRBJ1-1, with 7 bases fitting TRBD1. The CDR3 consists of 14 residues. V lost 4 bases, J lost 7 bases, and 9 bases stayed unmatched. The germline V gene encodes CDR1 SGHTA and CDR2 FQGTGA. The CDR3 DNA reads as TGTGCCAGCAGCTCCCTACAGGGGCGGCGTGAAGCTTTCTTT. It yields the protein CASSSLQGRREAFF.

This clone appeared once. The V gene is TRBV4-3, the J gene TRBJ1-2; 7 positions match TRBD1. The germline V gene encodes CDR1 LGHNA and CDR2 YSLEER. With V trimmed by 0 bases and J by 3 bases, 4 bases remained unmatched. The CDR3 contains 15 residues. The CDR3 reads CASSQDIGGDYGYTF. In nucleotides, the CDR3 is TGCGCCAGCAGCCAAGATATAGGGGGCGACTATGGCTACACCTTC.

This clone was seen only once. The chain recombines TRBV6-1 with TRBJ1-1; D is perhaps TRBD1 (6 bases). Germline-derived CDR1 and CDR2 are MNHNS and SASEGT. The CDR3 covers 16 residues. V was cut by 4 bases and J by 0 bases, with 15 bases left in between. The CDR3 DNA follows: TGTGCCAGCAGTGGGCAGGGGTTAGGGATGAACACTGAAGCTTTCTTT. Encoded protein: CASSGQGLGMNTEAFF.

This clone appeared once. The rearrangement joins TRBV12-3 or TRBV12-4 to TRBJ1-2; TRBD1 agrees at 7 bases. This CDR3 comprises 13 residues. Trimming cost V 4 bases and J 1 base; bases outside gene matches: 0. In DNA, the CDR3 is TGTGCCAGCAGTTACAGGGGTAACTATGGCTACACCTTC. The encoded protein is CASSYRGNYGYTF.

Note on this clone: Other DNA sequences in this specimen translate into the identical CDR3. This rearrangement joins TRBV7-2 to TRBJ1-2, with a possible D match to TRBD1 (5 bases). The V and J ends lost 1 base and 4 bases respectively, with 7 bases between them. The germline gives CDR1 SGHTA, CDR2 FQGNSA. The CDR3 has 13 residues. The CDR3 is CASSLDRLYGYTF. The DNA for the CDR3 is TGTGCCAGCAGCTTAGACAGGCTCTATGGCTACACCTTC.

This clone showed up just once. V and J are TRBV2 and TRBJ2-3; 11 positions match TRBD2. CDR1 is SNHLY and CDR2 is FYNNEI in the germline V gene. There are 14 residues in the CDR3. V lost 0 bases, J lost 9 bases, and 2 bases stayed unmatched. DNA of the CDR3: TGTGCCAGCAGTGAAGCGCGGACTAGCGGGACGCAGTATTTT. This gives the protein CASSEARTSGTQYF. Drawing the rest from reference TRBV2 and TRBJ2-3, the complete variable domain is EPEVTQTPSHQVTQMGQEVILRCVPISNHLYFYWYRQILGQKVEFLVSFYNNEISEKSEIFDDQFSVERPDGSNFTLKIRSTKLEDSAMYFCASSEARTSGTQYFGPGTRLTVL.

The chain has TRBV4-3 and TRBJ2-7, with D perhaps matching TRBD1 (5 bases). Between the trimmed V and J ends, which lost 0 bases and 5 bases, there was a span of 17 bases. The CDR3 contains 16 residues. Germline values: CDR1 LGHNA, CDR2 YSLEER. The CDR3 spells CASSQDIFREKNEQYF. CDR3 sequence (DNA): TGCGCCAGCAGCCAAGATATATTCAGGGAAAAAAACGAGCAGTACTTC.

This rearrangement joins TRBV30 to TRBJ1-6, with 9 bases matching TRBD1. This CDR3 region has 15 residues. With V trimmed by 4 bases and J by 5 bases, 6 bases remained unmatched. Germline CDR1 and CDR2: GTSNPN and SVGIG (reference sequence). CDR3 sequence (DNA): TGTGCCTGGAAAGTAGGGGACAGGGATAATTCACCCCTCCACTTT. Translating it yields CAWKVGDRDNSPLHF. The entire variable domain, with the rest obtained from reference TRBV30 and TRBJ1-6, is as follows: SQTIHQWPATLVQPVGSPLSLECTVEGTSNPNLYWYRQAAGRGLQLLFYSVGIGQISSEVPQNLSASRPQDRQFILSSKKLLLSDSGFYLCAWKVGDRDNSPLHFGNGTRLTVT.

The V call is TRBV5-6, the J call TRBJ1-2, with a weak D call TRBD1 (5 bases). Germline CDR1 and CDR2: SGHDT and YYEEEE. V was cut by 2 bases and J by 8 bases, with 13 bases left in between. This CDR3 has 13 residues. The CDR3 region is CASSFRGRQGYTF. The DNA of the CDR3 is TGTGCCAGCAGCTTTCGGGGGAGGCAGGGCTACACCTTC.

The CDR3 loop is CASSRRGNSPLHF. The CDR3 region has the DNA TGTGCCAGTAGTCGGAGGGGTAATTCACCCCTCCACTTT. The chain employs TRBV19 and TRBJ1-6; perhaps TRBD1 as D (5 bases). CDR1 and CDR2 (germline): LNHDA, SQIVND (reference sequence). This CDR3 is 13 amino acids long. The germline V and J ends were trimmed by 5 bases and 6 bases, with 8 bases remaining between them.

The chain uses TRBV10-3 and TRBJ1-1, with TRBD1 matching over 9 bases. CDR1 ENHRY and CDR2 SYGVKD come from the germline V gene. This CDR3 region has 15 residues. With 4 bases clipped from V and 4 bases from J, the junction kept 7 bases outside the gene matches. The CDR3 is CAISGGTGLATEAFF. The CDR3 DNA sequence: TGTGCCATCAGTGGTGGGACAGGGTTAGCCACTGAAGCTTTCTTT.

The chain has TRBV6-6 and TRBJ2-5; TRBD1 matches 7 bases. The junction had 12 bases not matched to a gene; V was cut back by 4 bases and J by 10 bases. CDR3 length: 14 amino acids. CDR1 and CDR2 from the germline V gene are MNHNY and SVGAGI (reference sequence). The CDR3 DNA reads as TGTGCCAGCAGTTCGGGACAGCCCATTTTTGTCCAGTACTTC. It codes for CASSSGQPIFVQYF.